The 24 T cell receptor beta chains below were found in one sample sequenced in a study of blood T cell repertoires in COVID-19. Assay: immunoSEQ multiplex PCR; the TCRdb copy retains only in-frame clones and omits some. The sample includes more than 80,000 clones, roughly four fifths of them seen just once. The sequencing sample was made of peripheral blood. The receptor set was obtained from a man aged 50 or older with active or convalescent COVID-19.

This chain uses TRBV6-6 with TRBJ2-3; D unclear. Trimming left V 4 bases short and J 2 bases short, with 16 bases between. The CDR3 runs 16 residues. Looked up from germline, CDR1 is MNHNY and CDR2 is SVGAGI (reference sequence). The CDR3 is CASSSRPGHLTDTQYF. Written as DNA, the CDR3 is TGTGCCAGCAGTTCCCGACCGGGTCACCTCACAGATACGCAGTATTTT.

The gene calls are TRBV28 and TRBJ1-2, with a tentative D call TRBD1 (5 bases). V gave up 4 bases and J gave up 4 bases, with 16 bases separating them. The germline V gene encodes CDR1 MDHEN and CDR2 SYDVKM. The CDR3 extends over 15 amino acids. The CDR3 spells CASSSTVQISYGYTF. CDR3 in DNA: TGTGCCAGCAGTTCGACAGTTCAAATAAGCTATGGCTACACCTTC.

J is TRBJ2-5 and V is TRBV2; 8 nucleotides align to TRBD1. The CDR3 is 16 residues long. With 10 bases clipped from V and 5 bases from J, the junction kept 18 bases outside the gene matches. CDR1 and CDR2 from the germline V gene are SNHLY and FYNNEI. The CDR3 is CATQIDRGFQWETQYF. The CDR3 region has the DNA TGTGCCACACAAATAGACAGGGGATTTCAATGGGAGACCCAGTACTTC. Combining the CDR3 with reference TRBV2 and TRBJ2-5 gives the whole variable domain EPEVTQTPSHQVTQMGQEVILRCVPISNHLYFYWYRQILGQKVEFLVSFYNNEISEKSEIFDDQFSVERPDGSNFTLKIRSTKLEDSAMYFCATQIDRGFQWETQYFGPGTRLLVL.

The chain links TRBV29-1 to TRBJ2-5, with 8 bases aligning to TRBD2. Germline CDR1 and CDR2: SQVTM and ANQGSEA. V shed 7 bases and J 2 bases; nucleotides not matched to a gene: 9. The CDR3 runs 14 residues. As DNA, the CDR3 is TGCAGCGCCTCCAGCGGGGGAGGACAAGAGACCCAGTACTTC. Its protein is CSASSGGGQETQYF.

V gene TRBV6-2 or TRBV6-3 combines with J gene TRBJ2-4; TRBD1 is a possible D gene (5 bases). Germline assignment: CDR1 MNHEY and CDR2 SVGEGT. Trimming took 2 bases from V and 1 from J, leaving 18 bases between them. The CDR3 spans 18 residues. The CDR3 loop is CASSYDRGEIGAKNIQYF. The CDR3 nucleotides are TGTGCCAGCAGTTACGATAGGGGTGAAATCGGGGCCAAAAACATTCAGTACTTC.

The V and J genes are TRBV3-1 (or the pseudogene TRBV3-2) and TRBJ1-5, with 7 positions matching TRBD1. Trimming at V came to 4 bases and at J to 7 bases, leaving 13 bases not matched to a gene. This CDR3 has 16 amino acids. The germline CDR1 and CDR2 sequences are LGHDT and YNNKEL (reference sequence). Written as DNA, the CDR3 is TGTGCCAGCAGCCCCTCCGGGACAGAGGGAAAGCAGCCCCAGCATTTT. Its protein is CASSPSGTEGKQPQHF.

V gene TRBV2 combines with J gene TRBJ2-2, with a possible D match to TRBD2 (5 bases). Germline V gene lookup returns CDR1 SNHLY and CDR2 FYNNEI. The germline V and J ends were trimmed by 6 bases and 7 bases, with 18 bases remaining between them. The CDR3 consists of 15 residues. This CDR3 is CASSSSRLAGGELFF. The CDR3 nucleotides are TGTGCCAGCAGCAGTAGCCGGCTAGCCGGCGGGGAGCTGTTTTTT.

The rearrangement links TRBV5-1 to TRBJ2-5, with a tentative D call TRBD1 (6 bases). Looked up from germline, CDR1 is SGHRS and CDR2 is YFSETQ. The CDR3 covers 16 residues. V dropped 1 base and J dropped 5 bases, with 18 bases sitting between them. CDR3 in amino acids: CASSLMGASHWETQYF. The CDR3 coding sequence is TGCGCCAGCAGCTTGATGGGGGCGAGCCATTGGGAGACCCAGTACTTC.

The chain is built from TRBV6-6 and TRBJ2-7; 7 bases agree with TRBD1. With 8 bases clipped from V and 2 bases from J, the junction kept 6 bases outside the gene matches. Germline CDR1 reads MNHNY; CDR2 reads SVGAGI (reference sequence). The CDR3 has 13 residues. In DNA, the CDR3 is TGTGCCAGCGCTTGGGACAGAGCCTACGAGCAGTACTTC. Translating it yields CASAWDRAYEQYF.

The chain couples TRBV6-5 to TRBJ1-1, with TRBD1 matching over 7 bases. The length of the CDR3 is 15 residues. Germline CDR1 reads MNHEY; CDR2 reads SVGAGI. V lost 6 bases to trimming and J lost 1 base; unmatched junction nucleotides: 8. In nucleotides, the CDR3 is TGTGCCAGCAGGCTGTCCGGGACAGAGAACACTGAAGCTTTCTTT. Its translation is CASRLSGTENTEAFF.

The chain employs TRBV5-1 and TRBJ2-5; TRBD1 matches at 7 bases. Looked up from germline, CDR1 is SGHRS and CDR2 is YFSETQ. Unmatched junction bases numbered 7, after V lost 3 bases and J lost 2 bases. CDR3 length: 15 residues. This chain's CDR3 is CASSWKPGQQETQYF. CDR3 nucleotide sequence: TGCGCCAGCAGCTGGAAACCGGGACAGCAAGAGACCCAGTACTTC. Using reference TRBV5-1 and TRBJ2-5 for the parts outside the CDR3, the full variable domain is KAGVTQTPRYLIKTRGQQVTLSCSPISGHRSVSWYQQTPGQGLQFLFEYFSETQRNKGNFPGRFSGRQFSNSRSEMNVSTLELGDSALYLCASSWKPGQQETQYFGPGTRLLVL.

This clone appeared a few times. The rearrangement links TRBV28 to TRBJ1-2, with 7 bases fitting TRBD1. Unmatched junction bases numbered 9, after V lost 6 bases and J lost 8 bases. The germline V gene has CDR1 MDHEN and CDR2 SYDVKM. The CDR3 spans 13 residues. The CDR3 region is CASRPGQMRGYTF. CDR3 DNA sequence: TGTGCCAGCAGGCCGGGACAGATGAGGGGCTACACCTTC.

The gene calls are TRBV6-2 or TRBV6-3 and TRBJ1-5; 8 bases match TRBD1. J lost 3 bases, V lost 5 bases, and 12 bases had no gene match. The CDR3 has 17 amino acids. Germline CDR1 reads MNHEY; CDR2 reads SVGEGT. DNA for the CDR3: TGTGCCAGCAGTCGCCGGACAGGGCCTTCGGCCAATCAGCCCCAGCATTTT. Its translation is CASSRRTGPSANQPQHF.

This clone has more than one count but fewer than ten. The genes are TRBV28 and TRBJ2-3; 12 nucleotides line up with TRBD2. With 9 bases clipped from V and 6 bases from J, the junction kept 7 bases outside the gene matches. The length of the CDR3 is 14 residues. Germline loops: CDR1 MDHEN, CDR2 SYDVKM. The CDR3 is CASKLAGGSDTQYF. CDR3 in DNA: TGTGCCAGTAAACTAGCGGGGGGCAGTGATACGCAGTATTTT.

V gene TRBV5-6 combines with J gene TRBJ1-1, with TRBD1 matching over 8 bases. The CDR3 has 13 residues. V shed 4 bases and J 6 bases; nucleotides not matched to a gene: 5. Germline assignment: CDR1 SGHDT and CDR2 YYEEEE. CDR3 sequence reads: CASSPDRGAEAFF. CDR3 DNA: TGTGCCAGCAGCCCCGACAGGGGCGCTGAAGCTTTCTTT.

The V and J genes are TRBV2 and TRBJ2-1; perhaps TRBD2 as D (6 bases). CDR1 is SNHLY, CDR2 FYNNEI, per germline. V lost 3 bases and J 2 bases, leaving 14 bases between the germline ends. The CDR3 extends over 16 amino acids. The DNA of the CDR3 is TGTGCCAGCAGTGACAGACTAGTCCTAACCTACAATGAGCAGTTCTTC. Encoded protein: CASSDRLVLTYNEQFF.

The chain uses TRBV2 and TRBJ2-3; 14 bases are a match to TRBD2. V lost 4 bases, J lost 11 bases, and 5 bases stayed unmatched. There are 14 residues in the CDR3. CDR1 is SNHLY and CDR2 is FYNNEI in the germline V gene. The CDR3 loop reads CASSGRTSGGLQYF. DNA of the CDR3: TGTGCCAGCAGTGGGAGGACTAGCGGGGGGCTGCAGTATTTT.

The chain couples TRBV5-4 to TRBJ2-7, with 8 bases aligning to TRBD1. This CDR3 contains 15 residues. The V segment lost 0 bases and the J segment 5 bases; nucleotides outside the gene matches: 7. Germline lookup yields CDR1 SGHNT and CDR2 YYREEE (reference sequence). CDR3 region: CASSLVGQGLHEQYV. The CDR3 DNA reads TGTGCCAGCAGCTTGGTCGGACAGGGACTCCACGAGCAGTACGTC.

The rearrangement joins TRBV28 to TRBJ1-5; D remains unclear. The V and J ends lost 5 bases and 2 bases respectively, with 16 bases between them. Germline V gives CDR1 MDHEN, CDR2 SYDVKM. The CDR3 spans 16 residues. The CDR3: CASSPMTNRGNQPQHF. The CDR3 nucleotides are TGTGCCAGCAGTCCCATGACCAACCGGGGCAATCAGCCCCAGCATTTT.

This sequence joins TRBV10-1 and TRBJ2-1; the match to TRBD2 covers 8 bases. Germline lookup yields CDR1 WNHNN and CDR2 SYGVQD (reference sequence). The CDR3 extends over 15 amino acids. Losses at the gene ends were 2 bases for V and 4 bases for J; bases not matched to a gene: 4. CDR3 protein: CASSEGTSIYNEQFF. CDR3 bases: TGCGCCAGCAGTGAGGGGACTAGTATATACAATGAGCAGTTCTTC.

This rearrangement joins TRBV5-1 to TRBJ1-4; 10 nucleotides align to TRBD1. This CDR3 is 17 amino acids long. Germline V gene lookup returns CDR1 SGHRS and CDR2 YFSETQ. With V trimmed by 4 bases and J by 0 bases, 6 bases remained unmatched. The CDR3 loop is CASSPGQGTATNEKLFF. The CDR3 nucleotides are TGCGCCAGCAGCCCGGGACAGGGGACTGCAACTAATGAAAAACTGTTTTTT.

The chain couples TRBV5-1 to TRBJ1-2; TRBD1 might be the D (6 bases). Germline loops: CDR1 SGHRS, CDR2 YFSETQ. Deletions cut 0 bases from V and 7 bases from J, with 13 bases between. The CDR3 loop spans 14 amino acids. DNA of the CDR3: TGCGCCAGCAGCTTGGCCCAGGGGTCGGCTGGCTACACCTTC. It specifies CASSLAQGSAGYTF.

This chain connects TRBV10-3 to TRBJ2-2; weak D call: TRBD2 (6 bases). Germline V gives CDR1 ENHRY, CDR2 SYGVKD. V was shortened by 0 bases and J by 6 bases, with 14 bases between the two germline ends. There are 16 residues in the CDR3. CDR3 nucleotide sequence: TGTGCCATCAGTGAGTCGTGGGGGACTGTGTCCGGGGAGCTGTTTTTT. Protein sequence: CAISESWGTVSGELFF.

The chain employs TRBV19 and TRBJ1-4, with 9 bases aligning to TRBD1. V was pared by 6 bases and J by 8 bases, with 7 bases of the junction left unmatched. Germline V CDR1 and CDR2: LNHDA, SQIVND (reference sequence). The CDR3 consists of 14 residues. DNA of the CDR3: TGTGCCAGTAGAGGGACAGGGAACCGAGAAAAACTGTTTTTT. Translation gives CASRGTGNREKLFF.